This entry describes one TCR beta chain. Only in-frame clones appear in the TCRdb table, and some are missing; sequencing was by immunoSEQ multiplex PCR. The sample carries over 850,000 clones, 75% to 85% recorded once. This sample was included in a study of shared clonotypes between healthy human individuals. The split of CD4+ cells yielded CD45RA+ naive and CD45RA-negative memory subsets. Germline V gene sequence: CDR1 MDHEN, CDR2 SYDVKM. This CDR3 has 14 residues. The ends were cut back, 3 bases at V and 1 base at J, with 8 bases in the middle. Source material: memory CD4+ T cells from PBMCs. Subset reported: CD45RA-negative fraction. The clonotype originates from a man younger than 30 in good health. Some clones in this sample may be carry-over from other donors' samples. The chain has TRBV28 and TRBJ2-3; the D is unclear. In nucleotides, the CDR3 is TGTGCCAGCAGTTTTGCGGCGGGCACAGATACGCAGTATTTT. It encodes CASSFAAGTDTQYF. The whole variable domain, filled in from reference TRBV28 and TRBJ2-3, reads DVKVTQSSRYLVKRTGEKVFLECVQDMDHENMFWYRQDPGLGLRLIYFSYDVKMKEKGDIPEGYSVSREKKERFSLILESASTNQTSMYLCASSFAAGTDTQYFGPGTRLTVL.